These 28 T cell receptor beta chains were all obtained from the same sample, sequenced in a study of cytomegalovirus exposure and HLA in healthy donors (dated by TCRdb to 2015 to 2018). Libraries were constructed by the immunoSEQ multiplex PCR assay. Entries here come from immuneACCESS through TCRdb and include only in-frame sequences with V and J called. Some clones fail to appear in such tables; in the studies checked, an unresolved V gene covers under half of the shortfall, and the cause of the remainder is unknown. The sample table records 160,000 or so clones; around nine tenths of these occur just once. The ten top clones hold around 3% of the sample. Specimen: PBMCs. The receptor set was obtained from a man aged 18 to 29 in good health and CMV-seronegative.

This chain uses TRBV2 with TRBJ2-7; possibly TRBD2 for D (5 bases). V was cut by 3 bases and J by 2 bases, with 11 bases left in between. The V gene's germline CDR1 is SNHLY and CDR2 FYNNEI. The CDR3 is 14 amino acids. Written as DNA, the CDR3 is TGTGCCAGCAGTGAGGTGGGAGTCGCCTACGAGCAGTACTTC. Protein sequence: CASSEVGVAYEQYF.

The rearrangement uses TRBV4-1 and TRBJ2-5; 13 bases align to TRBD2. V gave up 4 bases and J gave up 4 bases; unmatched junction bases: 6. This CDR3 is built from 16 residues. Germline values: CDR1 MGHRA, CDR2 YSYEKL. CDR3 region: CASSRGLAGALETQYF. The CDR3 region has the DNA TGCGCCAGCAGCCGCGGACTAGCGGGGGCCTTAGAGACCCAGTACTTC.

V gene TRBV5-4 combines with J gene TRBJ2-2; D not certain. V was shortened by 0 bases and J by 6 bases, with 9 bases between the two germline ends. In germline, CDR1 is SGHNT, CDR2 YYREEE (reference sequence). This CDR3 region has 14 residues. CDR3 sequence reads: CASSLERAPGELFF. CDR3 nucleotides: TGTGCCAGCAGCTTGGAGCGTGCCCCCGGGGAGCTGTTTTTT.

V gene TRBV7-9 combines with J gene TRBJ2-3, with D possibly being TRBD1 (6 bases). Looked up from germline, CDR1 is SEHNR and CDR2 is FQNEAQ (reference sequence). CDR3 length: 13 amino acids. The germline V and J ends were trimmed by 10 bases and 6 bases, with 17 bases remaining between them. Written as DNA, the CDR3 is TGTGCCAAGGGTCAGGGGCGTTCGGATACGCAGTATTTT. Its translation is CAKGQGRSDTQYF.

This chain joins TRBV2 and TRBJ1-2; TRBD1 aligns across 11 bases. The CDR3 sequence is 13 residues long. From germline, CDR1 is SNHLY and CDR2 FYNNEI. V lost 3 bases to trimming and J lost 6 bases; unmatched junction nucleotides: 0. The CDR3 loop reads CASSEDRGHGYTF. The CDR3 DNA reads TGTGCCAGCAGTGAGGACAGGGGGCATGGCTACACCTTC.

The chain employs TRBV5-1 and TRBJ2-5; D may be TRBD1 (8 bases). The ends were cut back, 1 base at V and 4 bases at J, with 14 bases in the middle. The CDR3 runs 15 residues. CDR1 is SGHRS, CDR2 YFSETQ, per germline. As DNA, the CDR3 is TGCGCCAGCAGCTTGAAACAGGGGGGGGCAGAGACCCAGTACTTC. Amino acid sequence: CASSLKQGGAETQYF.

This clone has just one count. This chain connects TRBV7-9 to TRBJ2-3; 7 bases match TRBD2. CDR1 and CDR2 (germline): SEHNR, FQNEAQ (reference sequence). The CDR3 contains 17 residues. The V segment lost 5 bases and the J segment 3 bases; nucleotides outside the gene matches: 14. In DNA, the CDR3 is TGTGCCAGCAGCAGCCACCCGGGGGAGGGCCTGACAGATACGCAGTATTTT. It codes for CASSSHPGEGLTDTQYF. The full variable domain, rest sourced from reference TRBV7-9 and TRBJ2-3, is DTGVSQNPRHKITKRGQNVTFRCDPISEHNRLYWYRQTLGQGPEFLTYFQNEAQLEKSRLLSDRFSAERPKGSFSTLEIQRTEQGDSAMYLCASSSHPGEGLTDTQYFGPGTRLTVL.

The CDR3 spells CSVPFTGGTYNEQFF. CDR3 bases: TGCAGCGTCCCCTTTACGGGAGGAACCTACAATGAGCAGTTCTTC. V usage is TRBV29-1 and J usage is TRBJ2-1, with 7 bases that match TRBD2. Trimming at V came to 6 bases and at J to 2 bases, leaving 10 bases not matched to a gene. CDR1 and CDR2 from the germline V gene are SQVTM and ANQGSEA. The CDR3 has 15 residues.

The J gene is TRBJ1-1, the V gene TRBV18; maybe TRBD1 (5 bases). V was cut by 3 bases and J by 4 bases, with 12 bases left in between. This CDR3 region has 14 residues. Germline V lookup: CDR1 KGHSH, CDR2 LQKENI. CDR3 residues: CASSPLQEGTEAFF. The CDR3 DNA reads TGTGCCAGCTCACCTTTACAGGAGGGCACTGAAGCTTTCTTT.

This clone was detected once. V gene TRBV27 combines with J gene TRBJ1-5, with TRBD1 matching over 8 bases. CDR1 and CDR2 (germline): MNHEY, SMNVEV (reference sequence). The CDR3 runs 16 residues. J lost 2 bases, V lost 8 bases, and 11 bases had no gene match. DNA of the CDR3: TGTGCCAGCGGACTTCAGGGGGCCGGAGGCAATCAGCCCCAGCATTTT. Translating it yields CASGLQGAGGNQPQHF.

This sequence joins TRBV5-1 and TRBJ2-2, with D perhaps TRBD1 (5 bases). V lost 2 bases to trimming and J lost 1 base, with 12 bases between them. The germline V gene encodes CDR1 SGHRS and CDR2 YFSETQ. This CDR3 is built from 16 residues. CDR3 bases: TGCGCCAGCAGCTTAGTTCTCACAGGGAACACCGGGGAGCTGTTTTTT. Translating it yields CASSLVLTGNTGELFF.

The chain is built from TRBV6-1 and TRBJ2-1; 9 nucleotides line up with TRBD2. The CDR3 is made up of 15 amino acids. CDR1 is MNHNS and CDR2 is SASEGT in the germline V gene. V gave up 2 bases and J gave up 4 bases; unmatched junction bases: 3. CDR3 amino acids: CASSERAGGYNEQFF. In DNA form, the CDR3 reads TGTGCCAGCAGTGAAAGAGCGGGGGGATACAATGAGCAGTTCTTC.

This clone was seen only once. The rearrangement uses TRBV4-3 and TRBJ1-2; the D gene is possibly TRBD1 (5 bases). Trimming cost V 2 bases and J 5 bases, with 12 bases left between them. Germline V gene sequence: CDR1 LGHNA, CDR2 YSLEER. There are 14 residues in the CDR3. The CDR3 region has the DNA TGCGCCAGCAGCCAAAATCGACAGAGATATGGCTACACCTTC. Amino acids: CASSQNRQRYGYTF.

The chain couples TRBV6-1 to TRBJ2-3; D is possibly TRBD1 (5 bases). CDR3 length equals 14 residues. Per germline, CDR1 MNHNS and CDR2 SASEGT. V was clipped by 6 bases and J by 1 base, with 11 bases between them. The CDR3: CASSTGWGTDTQYF. Written as DNA, the CDR3 is TGTGCCAGCAGCACAGGATGGGGCACAGATACGCAGTATTTT.

The chain employs TRBV5-8 and TRBJ1-6, with D perhaps matching TRBD1 (6 bases). V lost 0 bases, J lost 7 bases, and 11 bases lay in between. The CDR3 contains 15 residues. Germline-derived CDR1 and CDR2 are SGHTS and YDEGEE. The CDR3 DNA is TGTGCCAGCAGCTTGGAACAGGGTTCCAATTCACCCCTCCACTTT. Protein sequence: CASSLEQGSNSPLHF. Using reference TRBV5-8 and TRBJ1-6 for the parts outside the CDR3, the full variable domain is EAGVTQSPTHLIKTRGQQATLRCSPISGHTSVYWYQQALGLGLQFLLWYDEGEERNRGNFPPRFSGRQFPNYSSELNVNALELEDSALYLCASSLEQGSNSPLHFGNGTRLTVT.

This chain uses TRBV7-9 with TRBJ2-2; the match to TRBD1 covers 11 bases. V lost 5 bases and J lost 0; bases outside the gene matches: 5. Looked up from germline, CDR1 is SEHNR and CDR2 is FQNEAQ (reference sequence). The CDR3 runs 17 residues. CDR3: CASSTRTGGPNTGELFF. CDR3 DNA: TGTGCCAGCAGCACTAGGACAGGGGGCCCGAACACCGGGGAGCTGTTTTTT.

The genes are TRBV14 and TRBJ2-3; D unclear. V was trimmed by 1 base and J by 2 bases, leaving 7 bases between them. CDR1 and CDR2 from the germline V gene are SGHDN and FVKESK. The length of the CDR3 is 14 residues. The CDR3 region is CASSQVRITDTQYF. CDR3 DNA sequence: TGTGCCAGCAGCCAAGTCAGGATCACAGATACGCAGTATTTT.

The chain is built from TRBV27 and TRBJ2-1; 10 positions agree with TRBD2. Germline-derived CDR1 and CDR2 are MNHEY and SMNVEV (reference sequence). The CDR3 is 15 amino acids. After removal of 5 bases from V and 0 bases from J, the junction contained 1 base not matched to a gene. The CDR3 loop is CASSIAGGSYNEQFF. The CDR3 DNA reads TGTGCCAGCAGTATAGCGGGAGGCTCCTACAATGAGCAGTTCTTC.

The chain couples TRBV27 to TRBJ2-1; TRBD1 aligns across 8 bases. The CDR3 contains 16 residues. The germline V gene encodes CDR1 MNHEY and CDR2 SMNVEV (reference sequence). The V gene end was trimmed by 2 bases and the J gene end by 2 bases; junction bases not matched to a gene: 5. CDR3 sequence (DNA): TGTGCCAGCAGTTTAAGGGCGGGACAGGCCTACAATGAGCAGTTCTTC. Residues: CASSLRAGQAYNEQFF.

The V gene is TRBV27, the J gene TRBJ1-5, with 8 bases matching TRBD1. V was clipped by 5 bases and J by 4 bases; unmatched bases: 4. The CDR3 has 14 residues. Germline V gives CDR1 MNHEY, CDR2 SMNVEV (reference sequence). The CDR3 nucleotides are TGTGCCAGCAGTCAACGGGACAGGAATCAGCCCCAGCATTTT. Its translation: CASSQRDRNQPQHF.

The rearrangement joins TRBV6-5 to TRBJ2-3; 8 nucleotides line up with TRBD1. V lost 1 base and J lost 4; bases outside the gene matches: 4. There are 15 residues in the CDR3. Germline V gene lookup returns CDR1 MNHEY and CDR2 SVGAGI. For the CDR3, the DNA is TGTGCCAGCAGTTACTGGGGCAGGGGGCCAGATACGCAGTATTTT. Encoded protein: CASSYWGRGPDTQYF.

The chain has TRBV2 and TRBJ2-2; possible D gene TRBD1, 6 bases. This CDR3 has 13 amino acids. CDR1 is SNHLY, CDR2 FYNNEI, per germline. The V end was cut by 11 bases, the J end by 0 bases, with 10 bases between. CDR3 bases: TGTGCCGGGGGCCCTACGAACACCGGGGAGCTGTTTTTT. Translated: CAGGPTNTGELFF.

V usage is TRBV5-1 and J usage is TRBJ1-3; D is perhaps TRBD1 (5 bases). V lost 4 bases and J lost 1, with 21 bases in between. Germline CDR1 reads SGHRS; CDR2 reads YFSETQ. CDR3 length equals 18 residues. The CDR3 region has the DNA TGCGCCAGCAGCCCCCGCACCGACAGAAAAGTTTCTGGAAACACCATATATTTT. Amino acid sequence: CASSPRTDRKVSGNTIYF.

The chain is built from TRBV19 and TRBJ1-6; TRBD1 is a possible D gene (5 bases). CDR1 is LNHDA, CDR2 SQIVND, per germline (reference sequence). Deletions cut 7 bases from V and 8 bases from J, with 18 bases between. This CDR3 spans 15 amino acids. CDR3 sequence: CASNKDSADYSPLHF. The CDR3 DNA reads as TGTGCCAGTAACAAAGACAGCGCTGATTATTCACCCCTCCACTTT.

This clone was found once. The chain links TRBV5-5 to TRBJ2-3, with TRBD1 matching 7 bases. Germline V gene lookup returns CDR1 SGHKS and CDR2 YYEKEE (reference sequence). The J segment lost 2 bases and the V segment lost 4 bases, leaving 10 bases of the junction unmatched. The CDR3 has 16 residues. CDR3 loop: CASSTRPGQITDTQYF. For the CDR3, the DNA is TGTGCCAGCAGCACTAGGCCGGGACAGATCACAGATACGCAGTATTTT.

CDR3 DNA: TGCGCCAGCAGCCTTGGACAGGGAGGGGACGAGCAGTACGTC. Its translation is CASSLGQGGDEQYV. The chain combines TRBV5-1 with TRBJ2-7; D might be TRBD1 (8 bases). The CDR3 contains 14 residues. Trimming left V 4 bases short and J 5 bases short, with 16 bases between. The germline gives CDR1 SGHRS, CDR2 YFSETQ.

V is TRBV6-5 and J is TRBJ1-2, with TRBD1 matching 11 bases. Per germline, CDR1 MNHEY and CDR2 SVGAGI. With V trimmed by 4 bases and J by 3 bases, 1 base remained unmatched. The CDR3 runs 14 residues. The CDR3 DNA is TGTGCCAGCAGTTGGACAGGGGGCGACTATGGCTACACCTTC. Its translation: CASSWTGGDYGYTF.

The V and J genes are TRBV2 and TRBJ2-5; 7 bases are a match to TRBD1. With 6 bases clipped from V and 5 bases from J, the junction kept 9 bases outside the gene matches. CDR1 SNHLY and CDR2 FYNNEI come from the germline V gene. This CDR3 is 14 amino acids long. CDR3 residues: CASRETGVGETQYF. The CDR3 coding sequence is TGTGCCAGCAGGGAAACAGGGGTGGGGGAGACCCAGTACTTC.